Below, 13 T cell receptor beta chains from the same sample are listed, as sequenced in a study of Ad26.COV2.S vaccination and SARS-CoV-2 variants (dated by TCRdb to about 2021). The receptor library was made with the immunoSEQ multiplex PCR assay. Entries here come from immuneACCESS through TCRdb and include only in-frame sequences with V and J called. Some clones fail to appear in such tables; in the studies checked, an unresolved V gene covers under half of the shortfall, and the cause of the remainder is unknown. This sample lists hundreds of thousands of clones; about 90% were detected once. Approximately 1.5% of the sample goes to the ten largest clones. The treatment or condition label of this sample denotes: over 15 received Ad26.COV2.S at low or high dose, single or two shots; about 5 received placebo; per-sample allocation not given. Repertoires of vaccine and placebo recipients were sequenced from samples collected on day 63 after the first injection.

Sequencing used peripheral blood, obtained in a trial of Ad26.COV2.S vaccine versus placebo. Receptors were obtained from a person between 18 and 65 years old who received the Ad26.COV2.S COVID-19 vaccine or a placebo.

The J gene is TRBJ2-1, the V gene TRBV18, with TRBD1 matching over 8 bases. The CDR3 runs to 13 residues. Per the germline V gene, CDR1 is KGHSH and CDR2 is LQKENI. J gave up 14 bases and V 4 bases, and 10 bases lay outside the gene matches. The CDR3 DNA reads as TGTGCCAGCTCACAGAGGACAGGGACGGTTGAGTTCTTC. Translated, it gives CASSQRTGTVEFF.

The V call is TRBV13, the J call TRBJ2-7; perhaps TRBD1 as D (7 bases). V lost 5 bases and J lost 6, with 14 bases in between. Germline V gives CDR1 PRHDT, CDR2 FYEKMQ (reference sequence). The CDR3 is made up of 13 amino acids. The CDR3 DNA is TGTGCCAGCAGCCAGACAGGGACTGGCGAGCAGTACTTC. Its translation: CASSQTGTGEQYF. Using reference TRBV13 and TRBJ2-7 for the parts outside the CDR3, the full variable domain is AAGVIQSPRHLIKEKRETATLKCYPIPRHDTVYWYQQGPGQDPQFLISFYEKMQSDKGSIPDRFSAQQFSDYHSELNMSSLELGDSALYFCASSQTGTGEQYFGPGTRLTVT.

The genes are TRBV7-2 and TRBJ2-5, with D perhaps matching TRBD1 (5 bases). The CDR3 is 15 residues long. V was shortened by 2 bases and J by 5 bases, with 15 bases between the two germline ends. Per germline, CDR1 SGHTA and CDR2 FQGNSA. The CDR3 coding sequence is TGTGCCAGCAGCTTACGGCAGGGCCTCCGGGAGACCCAGTACTTC. It codes for CASSLRQGLRETQYF.

The chain carries TRBV10-3 and TRBJ1-1; D ambiguous. Deletions cut 0 bases from V and 6 bases from J, with 8 bases between. This CDR3 contains 13 residues. Germline CDR1 and CDR2: ENHRY and SYGVKD. The CDR3 sequence: CAISESGRPEAFF. For the CDR3, the DNA is TGTGCCATCAGTGAGTCCGGACGGCCTGAAGCTTTCTTT.

The J gene is TRBJ2-7, the V gene TRBV27, with 7 bases that match TRBD1. Germline CDR1 MNHEY, CDR2 SMNVEV (reference sequence). The CDR3 contains 15 residues. Trimming took 5 bases from V and 5 from J; bases not matched to a gene: 12. CDR3: CASSRLRQGSNEQYF. In DNA form, the CDR3 reads TGTGCCAGCAGTCGTCTACGACAGGGTTCTAACGAGCAGTACTTC.

This chain joins TRBV5-5 and TRBJ2-5, with TRBD2 identical over 11 bases. J was trimmed by 3 bases and V by 4 bases; bases with no gene match: 2. Looked up from germline, CDR1 is SGHKS and CDR2 is YYEKEE (reference sequence). CDR3 length equals 14 residues. CDR3 residues: CASSRGLAEETQYF. DNA of the CDR3: TGTGCCAGCAGCAGGGGACTAGCGGAAGAGACCCAGTACTTC.

The rearrangement links TRBV6-5 to TRBJ1-1; the match to TRBD1 covers 8 bases. This CDR3 spans 16 amino acids. The V gene end was trimmed by 4 bases and the J gene end by 1 base; junction bases not matched to a gene: 8. The V gene's germline CDR1 is MNHEY and CDR2 SVGAGI. CDR3 sequence (DNA): TGTGCCAGCAGTTCGCCGCGGACAGGGAAGAACACTGAAGCTTTCTTT. Residues: CASSSPRTGKNTEAFF.

This clone was detected once. The chain employs TRBV11-2 and TRBJ1-1, with D unresolved. The CDR3 runs to 14 residues. Germline V gene lookup returns CDR1 SGHAT and CDR2 FQNNGV. Trimming took off 1 base at V and 3 bases at J, with 9 bases between the two ends. The CDR3 region is CASSLVTIYTEAFF. In DNA form, the CDR3 reads TGTGCCAGCAGCTTAGTTACGATTTACACTGAAGCTTTCTTT.

In its sample, this clone was seen a few times. This sequence joins TRBV11-1 and TRBJ2-5; D is ambiguous. V was pared by 3 bases and J by 4 bases, with 9 bases between. CDR3 length: 13 residues. Germline assignment: CDR1 SGHAT and CDR2 FQDESV (reference sequence). CDR3: CASSFRRGETQYF. CDR3 in DNA: TGTGCCAGCAGCTTCAGGCGTGGAGAGACCCAGTACTTC.

A single count supports this clone. This chain links TRBV10-3 with TRBJ2-5; weak D call: TRBD1 (6 bases). CDR1 ENHRY and CDR2 SYGVKD come from the germline V gene. This CDR3 comprises 19 residues. V was clipped by 2 bases and J by 3 bases, with 25 bases between them. The CDR3 DNA follows: TGTGCCATCAGTGAGCAGCGTCCAGGGGATTTGATTGGAAAAGAGACCCAGTACTTC. The encoded protein is CAISEQRPGDLIGKETQYF.

The chain links TRBV5-1 to TRBJ2-7; a possible D gene is TRBD2 (5 bases). Per the germline V gene, CDR1 is SGHRS and CDR2 is YFSETQ. This CDR3 spans 12 amino acids. The ends were cut back, 3 bases at V and 2 bases at J, with 6 bases in the middle. This chain's CDR3 is CASSSSTYEQYF. The CDR3 DNA follows: TGCGCCAGCAGCTCTAGCACCTACGAGCAGTACTTC. Filled out from reference TRBV5-1 and TRBJ2-7, the complete variable domain reads KAGVTQTPRYLIKTRGQQVTLSCSPISGHRSVSWYQQTPGQGLQFLFEYFSETQRNKGNFPGRFSGRQFSNSRSEMNVSTLELGDSALYLCASSSSTYEQYFGPGTRLTVT.

The rearrangement links TRBV29-1 to TRBJ1-1; D is possibly TRBD1 (5 bases). V lost 4 bases and J 1 base, leaving 13 bases between the germline ends. The CDR3 has 14 amino acids. Germline V gene sequence: CDR1 SQVTM, CDR2 ANQGSEA. CDR3 coding DNA: TGCAGCGTTGCCGTTTCTGGGGGGAACACTGAAGCTTTCTTT. Protein: CSVAVSGGNTEAFF.

The chain combines TRBV5-4 with TRBJ2-2; D is possibly TRBD1 (6 bases). The CDR3 is 16 amino acids. Germline CDR1 SGHNT, CDR2 YYREEE (reference sequence). V dropped 4 bases and J dropped 1 base, with 14 bases sitting between them. Here the CDR3 DNA reads TGTGCCAGCAGCCGCCCGGGACAAGGGAACACCGGGGAGCTGTTTTTT. Amino acid sequence: CASSRPGQGNTGELFF. The complete variable domain, with remaining parts taken from reference TRBV5-4 and TRBJ2-2, reads ETGVTQSPTHLIKTRGQQVTLRCSSQSGHNTVSWYQQALGQGPQFIFQYYREEENGRGNFPPRFSGLQFPNYSSELNVNALELDDSALYLCASSRPGQGNTGELFFGEGSRLTVL.